The T cell receptor beta chain under discussion was sequenced for a study of blood T cell repertoires in COVID-19. In the study overall: The samples span acute and convalescent COVID-19 from the United States, Italy and Spain. Sources were T cells, B-cell-depleted T cells, or PBMCs; the material itself was cDNA or gDNA.

The assay was immunoSEQ multiplex PCR, and TCRdb's table has in-frame clones only and misses some. The table records 65,000 to 90,000 clones, roughly 84% of them present only once. V lost 5 bases and J lost 5, with 8 bases in between. CDR3 length: 12 residues. Germline V gives CDR1 KGHDR, CDR2 SFDVKD. Sequencing was carried out using peripheral blood. The chain uses TRBV24-1 and TRBJ1-1, with a weak D call TRBD1 (6 bases). This clonotype originated in an elderly woman in a cohort sampled during active or convalescent COVID-19. CDR3 bases: TGTGCCACCAGTGCCAGGGGAACTGAAGCTTTCTTT. Translated, it gives CATSARGTEAFF.